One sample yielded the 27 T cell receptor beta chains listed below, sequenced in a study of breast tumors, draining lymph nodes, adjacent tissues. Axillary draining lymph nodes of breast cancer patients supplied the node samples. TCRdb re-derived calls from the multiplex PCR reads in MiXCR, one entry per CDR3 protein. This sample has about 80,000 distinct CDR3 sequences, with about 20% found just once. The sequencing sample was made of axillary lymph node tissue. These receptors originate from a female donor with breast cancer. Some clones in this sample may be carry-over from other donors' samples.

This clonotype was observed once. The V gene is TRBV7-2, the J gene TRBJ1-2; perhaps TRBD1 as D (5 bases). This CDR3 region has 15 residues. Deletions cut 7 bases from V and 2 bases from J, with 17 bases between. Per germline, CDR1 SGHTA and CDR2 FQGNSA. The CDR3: CASTPSQGGNYGYTF. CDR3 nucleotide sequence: TGTGCCAGCACCCCCTCCCAGGGAGGAAACTATGGCTACACCTTC.

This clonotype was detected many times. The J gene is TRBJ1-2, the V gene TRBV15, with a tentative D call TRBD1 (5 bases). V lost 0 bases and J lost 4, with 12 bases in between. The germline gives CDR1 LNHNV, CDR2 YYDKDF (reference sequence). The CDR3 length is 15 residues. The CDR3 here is CATSRDRTGSYGYTF. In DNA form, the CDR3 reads TGTGCCACCAGCAGAGATCGTACAGGCTCCTATGGCTACACCTTC.

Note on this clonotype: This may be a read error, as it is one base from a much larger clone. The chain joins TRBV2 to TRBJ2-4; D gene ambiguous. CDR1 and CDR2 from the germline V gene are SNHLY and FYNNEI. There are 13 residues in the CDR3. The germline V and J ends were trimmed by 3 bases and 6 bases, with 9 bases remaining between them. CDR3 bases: TGTGCCAGCAGTGATACTGGCGGAAACATTCAGTACTTC. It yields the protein CASSDTGGNIQYF.

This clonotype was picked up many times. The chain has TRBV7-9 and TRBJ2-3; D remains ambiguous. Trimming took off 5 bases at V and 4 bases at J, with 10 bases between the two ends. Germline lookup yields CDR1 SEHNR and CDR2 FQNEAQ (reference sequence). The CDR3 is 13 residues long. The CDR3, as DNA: TGTGCCAGCAGCCATCCAATCGCAGATACGCAGTATTTT. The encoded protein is CASSHPIADTQYF.

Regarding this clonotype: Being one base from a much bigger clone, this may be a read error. CDR3 in DNA: TGTGCCAGCAGCTCCACGGGGGTGTTTAGTGAAAAACTGTTTTTT. This codes for CASSSTGVFSEKLFF. The chain links TRBV11-3 to TRBJ1-4; possibly TRBD1 for D (5 bases). CDR3 length: 15 residues. Trimming removed 4 bases from V and 7 bases from J, with 16 bases in between. CDR1 is SGHNT, CDR2 YENEEA, per germline.

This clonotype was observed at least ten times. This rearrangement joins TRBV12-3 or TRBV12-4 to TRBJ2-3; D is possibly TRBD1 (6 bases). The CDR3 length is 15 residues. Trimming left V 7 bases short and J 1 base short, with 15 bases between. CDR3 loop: CASKYESGGTDTQYF. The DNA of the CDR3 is TGTGCCAGCAAGTACGAGTCAGGGGGCACAGATACGCAGTATTTT.

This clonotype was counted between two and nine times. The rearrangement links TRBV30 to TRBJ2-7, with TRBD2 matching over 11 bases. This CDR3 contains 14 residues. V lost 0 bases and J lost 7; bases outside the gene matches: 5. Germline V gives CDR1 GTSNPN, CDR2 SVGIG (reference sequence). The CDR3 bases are TGTGCCTGGAGTGTACTAGCGGGAGAAGGGGAGCAGTACTTC. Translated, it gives CAWSVLAGEGEQYF.

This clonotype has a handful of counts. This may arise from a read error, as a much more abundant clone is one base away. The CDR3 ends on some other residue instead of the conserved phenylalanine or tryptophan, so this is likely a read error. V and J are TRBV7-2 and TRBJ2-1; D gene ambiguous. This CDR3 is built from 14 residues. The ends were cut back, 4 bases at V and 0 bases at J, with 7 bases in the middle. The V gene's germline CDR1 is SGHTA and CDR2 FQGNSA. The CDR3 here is CASSSWLSYNEQFL. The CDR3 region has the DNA TGTGCCAGCAGCTCATGGCTCTCCTACAATGAGCAGTTCCTC.

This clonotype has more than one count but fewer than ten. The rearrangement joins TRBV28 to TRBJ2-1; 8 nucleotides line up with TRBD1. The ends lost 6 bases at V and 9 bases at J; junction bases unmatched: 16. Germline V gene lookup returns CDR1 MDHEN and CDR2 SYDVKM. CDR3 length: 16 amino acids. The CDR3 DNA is TGTGCCAGCAGCCCGAGGGGACAGGCTAAAATACGTGAGCAGTTCTTC. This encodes CASSPRGQAKIREQFF.

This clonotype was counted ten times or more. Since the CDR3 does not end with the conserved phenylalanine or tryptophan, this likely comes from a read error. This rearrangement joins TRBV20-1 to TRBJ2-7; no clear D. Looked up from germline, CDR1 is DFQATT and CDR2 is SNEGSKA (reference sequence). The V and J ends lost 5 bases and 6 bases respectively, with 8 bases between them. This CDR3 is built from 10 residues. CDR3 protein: CSASIREQYL. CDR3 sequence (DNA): TGCAGTGCTTCAATACGCGAGCAGTACCTC.

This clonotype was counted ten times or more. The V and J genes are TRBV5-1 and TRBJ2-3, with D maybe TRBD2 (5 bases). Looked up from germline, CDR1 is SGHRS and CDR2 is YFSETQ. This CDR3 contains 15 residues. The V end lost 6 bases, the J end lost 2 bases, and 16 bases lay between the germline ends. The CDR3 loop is CASNRGPPATDTQYF. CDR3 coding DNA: TGCGCCAGCAACCGGGGTCCACCAGCCACAGATACGCAGTATTTT.

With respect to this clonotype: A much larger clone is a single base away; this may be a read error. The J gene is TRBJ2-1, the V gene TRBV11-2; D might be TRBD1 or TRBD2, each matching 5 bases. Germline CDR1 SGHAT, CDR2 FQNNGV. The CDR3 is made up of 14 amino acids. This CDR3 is CAGSLGPADNEQFF. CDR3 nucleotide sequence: TGTGCCGGCAGCCTGGGACCAGCCGACAATGAGCAGTTCTTC.

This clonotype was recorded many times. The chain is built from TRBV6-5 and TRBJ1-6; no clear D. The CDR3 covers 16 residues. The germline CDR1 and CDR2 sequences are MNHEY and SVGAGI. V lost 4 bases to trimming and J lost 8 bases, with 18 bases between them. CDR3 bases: TGTGCCAGCAGTTTAACTCCCGGGCCACTCGATTCACCCCTCCACTTT. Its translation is CASSLTPGPLDSPLHF.

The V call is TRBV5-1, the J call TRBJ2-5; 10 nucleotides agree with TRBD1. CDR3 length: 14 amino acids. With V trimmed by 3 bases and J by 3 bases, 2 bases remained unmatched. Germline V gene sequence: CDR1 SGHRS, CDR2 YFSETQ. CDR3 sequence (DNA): TGCGCCAGCAGCTCTGGGACAGGGGAAGAGACCCAGTACTTC. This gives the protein CASSSGTGEETQYF.

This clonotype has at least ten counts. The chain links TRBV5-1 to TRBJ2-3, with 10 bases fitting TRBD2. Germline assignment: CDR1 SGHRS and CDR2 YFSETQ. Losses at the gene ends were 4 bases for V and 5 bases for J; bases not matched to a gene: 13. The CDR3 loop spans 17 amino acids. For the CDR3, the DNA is TGCGCCAGCAGCATACTACGGACTAGCGGACCTGAAGATACGCAGTATTTT. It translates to CASSILRTSGPEDTQYF.

CDR3 residues: CASSFRDRINYGYTF. The CDR3 nucleotides are TGTGCCAGCAGTTTTAGGGACAGGATTAACTATGGCTACACCTTC. This sequence joins TRBV7-3 and TRBJ1-2; the match to TRBD1 covers 8 bases. V was clipped by 6 bases and J by 1 base; unmatched bases: 7. Germline CDR1 reads SGHTA; CDR2 reads FQGTGA. The CDR3 totals 15 residues.

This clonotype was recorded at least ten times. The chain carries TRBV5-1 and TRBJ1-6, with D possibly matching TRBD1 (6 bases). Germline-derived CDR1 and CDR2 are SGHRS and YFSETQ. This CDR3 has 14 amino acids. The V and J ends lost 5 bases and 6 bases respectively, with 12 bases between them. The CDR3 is CASSSDRPNSPLHF. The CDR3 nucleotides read TGCGCCAGCAGTTCGGACAGACCTAATTCACCCCTCCACTTT. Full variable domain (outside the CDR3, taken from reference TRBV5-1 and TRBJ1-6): KAGVTQTPRYLIKTRGQQVTLSCSPISGHRSVSWYQQTPGQGLQFLFEYFSETQRNKGNFPGRFSGRQFSNSRSEMNVSTLELGDSALYLCASSSDRPNSPLHFGNGTRLTVT.

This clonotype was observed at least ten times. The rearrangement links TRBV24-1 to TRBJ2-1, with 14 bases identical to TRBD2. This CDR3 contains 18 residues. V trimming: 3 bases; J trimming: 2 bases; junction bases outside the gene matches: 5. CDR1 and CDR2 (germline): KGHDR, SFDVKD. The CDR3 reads CATSDPGTSGSAYNEQFF. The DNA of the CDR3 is TGTGCCACCAGTGATCCCGGGACTAGCGGGAGTGCCTACAATGAGCAGTTCTTC.

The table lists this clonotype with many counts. DNA of the CDR3: TGTGCCAGCAGCTTGGGTCTCGCCCAAGAGACCCAGTACTTC. Residues: CASSLGLAQETQYF. J is TRBJ2-5 and V is TRBV5-8; D is undetermined. CDR1 SGHTS and CDR2 YDEGEE come from the germline V gene. Trimming cost V 0 bases and J 1 base, with 7 bases left between them. The CDR3 totals 14 residues.

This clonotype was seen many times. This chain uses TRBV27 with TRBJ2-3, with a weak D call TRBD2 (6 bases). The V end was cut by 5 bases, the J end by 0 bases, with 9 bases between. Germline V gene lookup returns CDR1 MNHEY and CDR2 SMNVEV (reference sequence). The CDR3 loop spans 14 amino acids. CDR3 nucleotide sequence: TGTGCCAGCAGTATCAGCGGGAGCACAGATACGCAGTATTTT. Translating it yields CASSISGSTDTQYF.

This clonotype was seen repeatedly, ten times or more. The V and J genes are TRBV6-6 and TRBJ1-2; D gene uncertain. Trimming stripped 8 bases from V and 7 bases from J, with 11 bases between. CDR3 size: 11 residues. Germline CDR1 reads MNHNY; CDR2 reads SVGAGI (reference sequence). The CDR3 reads CASGDVGGYTF. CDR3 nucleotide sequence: TGTGCCAGCGGGGATGTGGGTGGCTACACCTTC.

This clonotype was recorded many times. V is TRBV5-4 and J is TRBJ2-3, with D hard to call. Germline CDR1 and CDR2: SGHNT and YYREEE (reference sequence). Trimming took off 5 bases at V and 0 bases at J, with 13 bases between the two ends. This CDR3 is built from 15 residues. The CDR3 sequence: CASSRIERSTDTQYF. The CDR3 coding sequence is TGTGCCAGCAGTCGCATAGAAAGAAGCACAGATACGCAGTATTTT.

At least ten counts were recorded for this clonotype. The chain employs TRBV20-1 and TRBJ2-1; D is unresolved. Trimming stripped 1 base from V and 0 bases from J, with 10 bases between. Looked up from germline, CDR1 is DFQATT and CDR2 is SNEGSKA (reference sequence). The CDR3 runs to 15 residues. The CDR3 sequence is CSARGLRSSYNEQFF. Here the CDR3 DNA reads TGCAGTGCTAGAGGACTTCGGAGCTCCTACAATGAGCAGTTCTTC.

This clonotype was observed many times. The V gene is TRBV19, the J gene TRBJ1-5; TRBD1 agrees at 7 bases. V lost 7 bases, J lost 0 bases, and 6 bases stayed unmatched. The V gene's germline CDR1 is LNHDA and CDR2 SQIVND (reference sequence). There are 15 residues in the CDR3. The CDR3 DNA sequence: TGTGCCAGTACCCTAGGACAGGCTAGCAATCAGCCCCAGCATTTT. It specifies CASTLGQASNQPQHF. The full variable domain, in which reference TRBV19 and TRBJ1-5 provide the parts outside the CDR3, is DGGITQSPKYLFRKEGQNVTLSCEQNLNHDAMYWYRQDPGQGLRLIYYSQIVNDFQKGDIAEGYSVSREKKESFPLTVTSAQKNPTAFYLCASTLGQASNQPQHFGDGTRLSIL.

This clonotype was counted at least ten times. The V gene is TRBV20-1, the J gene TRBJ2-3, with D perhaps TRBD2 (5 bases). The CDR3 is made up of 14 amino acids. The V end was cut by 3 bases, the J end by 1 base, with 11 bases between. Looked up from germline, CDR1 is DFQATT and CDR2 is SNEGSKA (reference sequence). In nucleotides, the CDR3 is TGCAGTGCTAGGAGAGCGGAAGGCACAGATACGCAGTATTTT. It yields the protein CSARRAEGTDTQYF.

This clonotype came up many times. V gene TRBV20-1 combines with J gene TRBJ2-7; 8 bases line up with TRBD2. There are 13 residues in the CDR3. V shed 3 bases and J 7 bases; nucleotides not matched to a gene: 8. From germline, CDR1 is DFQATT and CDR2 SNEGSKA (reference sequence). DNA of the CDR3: TGCAGTGCTAGGGTACTAGCGGACCGAGAGCAGTACTTC. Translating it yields CSARVLADREQYF.

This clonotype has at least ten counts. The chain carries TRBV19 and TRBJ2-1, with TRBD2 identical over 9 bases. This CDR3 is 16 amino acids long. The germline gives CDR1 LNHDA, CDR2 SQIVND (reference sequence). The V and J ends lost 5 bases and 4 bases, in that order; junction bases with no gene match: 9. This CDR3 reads CASSEPTSGPYNEQFF. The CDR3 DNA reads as TGTGCCAGTAGTGAGCCAACTAGCGGGCCTTACAATGAGCAGTTCTTC.